The present TCR beta chain was sequenced within a study of T cell responses to AZD1222 COVID-19 vaccine. Using immunoSEQ multiplex PCR, the repertoire was profiled, and TCRdb retains in-frame clones only, with some absent. The sample has 100,000 or so clones, roughly 90% seen once. Broader study findings: Possibly, clonal diversity was underestimated; donors were largely white British and included more females. Regions 160-218 and 743-854 dominated among vaccine-associated CD4 TCRs spanning spike.

CDR3 length: 14 amino acids. The germline CDR1 and CDR2 sequences are SEHNR and FQNEAQ (reference sequence). The V end lost 3 bases, the J end lost 8 bases, and 16 bases lay between the germline ends. In the case of this clone: Its antigen is unknown.

Sequenced material: peripheral blood, taken on day 0 of AZD1222 vaccination. The receptor's source is an adult in good health. V and J are TRBV7-9 and TRBJ1-2; D is unclear. Here the CDR3 DNA reads TGTGCCAGCAGCTTGAATTCAGGCCCGAGCGGCTACACCTTC. Protein product: CASSLNSGPSGYTF.